The 2 T cell receptor beta chains below were found in one sample sequenced in a study of T cell responses to AZD1222 COVID-19 vaccine. TCRdb's table, derived via immunoSEQ multiplex PCR, lists solely in-frame clones and lacks some. The table records under 75,000 clones, roughly nine tenths of them present only once. The sequences come from peripheral blood, collected on day 0 of AZD1222 vaccination. The receptors were sampled from an adult in good health.

This chain uses TRBV4-1 with TRBJ1-2; D unresolved. The CDR3 has 14 residues. Per germline, CDR1 MGHRA and CDR2 YSYEKL. V gave up 0 bases and J gave up 4 bases, with 9 bases separating them. In DNA, the CDR3 is TGCGCCAGCAGCCAAGAAGGAGGATTCTATGGCTACACCTTC. Translating it yields CASSQEGGFYGYTF.

This chain connects TRBV12-3 or TRBV12-4 to TRBJ1-1; 9 bases match TRBD1. CDR3 length: 12 amino acids. Unmatched junction bases numbered 1, after V lost 6 bases and J lost 5 bases. The DNA of the CDR3 is TGTGCCAGCAGGACAGGGGGAACTGAAGCTTTCTTT. Its protein product is CASRTGGTEAFF.